This T cell receptor beta chain was observed in a study of T cells in Graves' hyperthyroidism and ophthalmopathy. This clonotype was counted at least ten times. CDR1 is KGHDR, CDR2 SFDVKD, per germline. The CDR3 spans 16 residues. Trimming cost V 3 bases and J 4 bases, with 12 bases left between them. RNA transcripts yielded amplified TCR beta CDR3 regions. When the TCR CDR3 underwent first-round RT-PCR, the HTBI primer set was used. A single record per CDR3 protein comes from TCRdb applying MiXCR to the multiplex PCR reads. The table shows about 290,000 distinct CDR3 sequences, with about 14% occurring only once.

The sequencing sample was made of blood. This TCR was sampled from a woman in her 30s with Graves' hyperthyroidism that later progressed to Graves' ophthalmopathy. V usage is TRBV24-1 and J usage is TRBJ2-6, with a tentative D call TRBD2 (6 bases). The CDR3 sequence is CATSDGGEKGANVLTF. The CDR3 DNA sequence: TGTGCCACCAGTGATGGCGGGGAGAAAGGGGCCAACGTCCTGACTTTC.